One and the same sample provided the 3 T cell receptor beta chains below, sequenced in a study of control samples from healthy donors and cancer patients. This table comes from immunoSEQ multiplex PCR, and its TCRdb copy is limited to in-frame clones, with some not included. The profile shows roughly 200,000 clones, around 93% of them singletons. Sequencing was carried out using blood. The receptors come from a man younger than 30 in good health.

This chain uses TRBV5-1 with TRBJ1-3, with 9 bases identical to TRBD1. The V and J ends lost 7 bases and 2 bases, in that order; junction bases with no gene match: 10. The V gene's germline CDR1 is SGHRS and CDR2 YFSETQ. The CDR3 length is 16 residues. This CDR3 reads CASRPGTGIAGNTIYF. DNA for the CDR3: TGCGCCAGCCGCCCAGGGACAGGGATCGCTGGAAACACCATATATTTT.

The rearrangement joins TRBV25-1 to TRBJ2-2; D is possibly TRBD2 (6 bases). Trimming took off 7 bases at V and 0 bases at J, with 15 bases between the two ends. The germline V gene encodes CDR1 MGHDK and CDR2 SYGVNS. This CDR3 is built from 16 residues. The CDR3 DNA is TGTGCCAGCATTGGAAGCCGGGGGACGAACACCGGGGAGCTGTTTTTT. Translated, it gives CASIGSRGTNTGELFF.

The chain recombines TRBV24-1 with TRBJ2-1; the D gene could be TRBD1 or TRBD2 (5 bases each). From germline, CDR1 is KGHDR and CDR2 SFDVKD. Trimming took off 3 bases at V and 8 bases at J, with 16 bases between the two ends. The CDR3 length is 15 residues. This chain's CDR3 is CATSDPAMVGDEQFF. The DNA of the CDR3 is TGTGCCACCAGTGATCCCGCCATGGTGGGGGATGAGCAGTTCTTC.